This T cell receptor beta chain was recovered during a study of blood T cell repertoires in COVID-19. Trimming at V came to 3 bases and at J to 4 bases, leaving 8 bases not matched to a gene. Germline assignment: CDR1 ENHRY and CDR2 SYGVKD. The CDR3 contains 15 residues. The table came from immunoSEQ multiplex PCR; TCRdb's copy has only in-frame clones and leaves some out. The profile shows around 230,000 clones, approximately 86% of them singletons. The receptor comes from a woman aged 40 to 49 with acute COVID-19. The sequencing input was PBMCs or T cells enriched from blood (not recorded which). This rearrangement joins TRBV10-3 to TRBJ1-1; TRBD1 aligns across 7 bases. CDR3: CAISERTGGSTEAFF. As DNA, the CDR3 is TGTGCCATCAGTGAACGGACAGGAGGGAGCACTGAAGCTTTCTTT.